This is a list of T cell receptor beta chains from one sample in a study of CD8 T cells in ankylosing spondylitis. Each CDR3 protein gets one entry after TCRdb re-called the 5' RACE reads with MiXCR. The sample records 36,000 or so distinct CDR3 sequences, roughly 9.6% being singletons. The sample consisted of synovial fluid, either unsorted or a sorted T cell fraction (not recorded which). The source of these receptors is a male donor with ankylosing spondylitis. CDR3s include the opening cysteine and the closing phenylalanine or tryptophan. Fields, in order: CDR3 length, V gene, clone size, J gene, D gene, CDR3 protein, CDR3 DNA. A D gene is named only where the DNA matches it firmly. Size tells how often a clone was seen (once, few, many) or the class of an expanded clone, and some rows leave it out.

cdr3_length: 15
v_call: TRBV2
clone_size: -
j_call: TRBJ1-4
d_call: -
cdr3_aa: CASSPKASTREKLFF
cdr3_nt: TGTGCCAGCAGTCCCAAGGCGTCAACGAGGGAAAAACTGTTTTTT

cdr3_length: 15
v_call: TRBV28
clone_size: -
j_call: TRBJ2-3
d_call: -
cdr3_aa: CASSQTPGGTDTQYF
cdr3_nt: TGTGCCAGCAGCCAGACTCCCGGAGGGACAGATACGCAGTATTTT

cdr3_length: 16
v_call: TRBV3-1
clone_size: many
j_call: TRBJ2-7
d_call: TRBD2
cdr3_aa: CASSQGLAGVGYEQYF
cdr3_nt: TGTGCCAGCAGCCAAGGACTAGCGGGAGTTGGGTACGAGCAGTACTTC

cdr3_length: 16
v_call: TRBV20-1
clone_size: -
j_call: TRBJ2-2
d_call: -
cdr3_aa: CSTSGLAGVRTGELFF
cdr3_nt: -

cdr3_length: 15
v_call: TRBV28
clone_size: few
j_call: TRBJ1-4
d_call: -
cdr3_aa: CASSHRGATNEKLFF
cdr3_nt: TGTGCCAGCAGTCATCGGGGGGCAACTAATGAAAAACTGTTTTTT

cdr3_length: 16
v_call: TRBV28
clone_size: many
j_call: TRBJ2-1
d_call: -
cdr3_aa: CASSSGLGGSYNEQFF
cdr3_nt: TGTGCCAGCAGTTCAGGGTTAGGGGGCTCCTACAATGAGCAGTTCTTC

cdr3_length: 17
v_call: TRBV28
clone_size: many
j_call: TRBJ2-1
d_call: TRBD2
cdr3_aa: CASSPWTSGGEYNEQFF
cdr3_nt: TGTGCCAGCAGTCCCTGGACTAGCGGAGGGGAATACAATGAGCAGTTCTTC

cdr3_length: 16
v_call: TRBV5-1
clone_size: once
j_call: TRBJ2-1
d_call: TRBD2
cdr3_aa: CASSIREGPQGNEQFF
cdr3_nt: TGCGCCAGCAGCATCCGGGAGGGCCCTCAAGGGAATGAGCAGTTCTTC

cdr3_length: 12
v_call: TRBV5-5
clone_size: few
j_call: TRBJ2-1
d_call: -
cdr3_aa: CASSLDGYEQFF
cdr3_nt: TGTGCCAGCAGCTTGGATGGCTATGAGCAGTTCTTC

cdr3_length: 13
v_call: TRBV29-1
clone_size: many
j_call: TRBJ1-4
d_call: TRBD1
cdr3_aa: CSGRTGPNEKLFF
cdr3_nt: TGCAGCGGCCGGACAGGGCCTAATGAAAAACTGTTTTTT

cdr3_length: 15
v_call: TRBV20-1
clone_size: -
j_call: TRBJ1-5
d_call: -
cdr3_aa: CSARDRGGAGQPQHF
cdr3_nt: TGCAGTGCTAGAGATCGGGGGGGGGCGGGACAGCCCCAGCATTTT

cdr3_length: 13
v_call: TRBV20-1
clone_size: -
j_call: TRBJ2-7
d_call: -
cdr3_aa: CSARHTGPYEQYF
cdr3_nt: TGCAGTGCAAGGCACACAGGGCCCTACGAGCAGTACTTC

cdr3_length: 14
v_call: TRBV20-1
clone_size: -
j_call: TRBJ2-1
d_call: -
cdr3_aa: CSARAYLEHNEQFF
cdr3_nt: TGCAGTGCTAGAGCTTACTTGGAACACAATGAGCAGTTCTTC

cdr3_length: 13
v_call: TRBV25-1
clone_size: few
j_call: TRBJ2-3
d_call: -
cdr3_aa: CASSDQGRDTQYF
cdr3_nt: TGTGCCAGCAGTGACCAGGGTCGGGATACGCAGTATTTT

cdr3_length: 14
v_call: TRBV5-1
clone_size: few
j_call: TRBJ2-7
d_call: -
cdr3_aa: CASSLPGGADEQYF
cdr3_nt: TGCGCCAGCAGTCTACCTGGAGGTGCGGATGAGCAGTACTTC

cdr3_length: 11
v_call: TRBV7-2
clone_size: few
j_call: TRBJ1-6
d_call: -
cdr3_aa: CASSSGRFLHF
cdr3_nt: TGTGCCAGCAGCTCGGGACGGTTCCTCCACTTT

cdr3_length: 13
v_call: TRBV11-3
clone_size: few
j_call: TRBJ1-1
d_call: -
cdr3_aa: CASSKGVNLEAFF
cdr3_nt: TGTGCCAGCAGTAAAGGGGTGAACCTTGAAGCTTTCTTT

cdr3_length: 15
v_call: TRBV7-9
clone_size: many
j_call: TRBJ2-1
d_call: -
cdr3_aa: CASSPSGNSYNEQFF
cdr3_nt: TGTGCCAGCAGCCCCAGCGGTAACTCCTACAATGAGCAGTTCTTC

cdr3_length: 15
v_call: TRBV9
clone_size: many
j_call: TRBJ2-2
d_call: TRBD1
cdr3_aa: CASSITGVVTGELFF
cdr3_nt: TGTGCCAGCAGCATCACAGGGGTGGTCACCGGGGAGCTGTTTTTT

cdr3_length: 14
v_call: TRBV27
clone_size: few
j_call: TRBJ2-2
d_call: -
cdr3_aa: CASMQGLNTGELFF
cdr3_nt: TGTGCCAGCATGCAGGGGCTTAACACCGGGGAGCTGTTTTTT

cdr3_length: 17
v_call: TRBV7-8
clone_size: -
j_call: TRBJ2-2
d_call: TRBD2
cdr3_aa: CASSPRLARGNTGELFF
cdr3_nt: TGTGCCAGCAGCCCGCGACTAGCGAGGGGGAACACCGGGGAGCTGTTTTTT

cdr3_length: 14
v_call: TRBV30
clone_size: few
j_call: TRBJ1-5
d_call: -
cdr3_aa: CAWSSSGFRQPQHF
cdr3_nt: TGTGCCTGGAGTTCCTCCGGATTCAGGCAGCCCCAGCATTTT

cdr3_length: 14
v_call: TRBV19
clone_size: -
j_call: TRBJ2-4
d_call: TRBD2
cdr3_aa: CASSIRGRAGIQYF
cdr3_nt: TGTGCCAGTAGTATACGAGGGAGGGCGGGCATTCAGTACTTC

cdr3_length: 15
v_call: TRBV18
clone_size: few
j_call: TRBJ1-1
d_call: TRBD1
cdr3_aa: CASSPIHRGGTEAFF
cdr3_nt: TGTGCCAGCTCACCAATCCACAGGGGAGGGACTGAAGCTTTCTTT

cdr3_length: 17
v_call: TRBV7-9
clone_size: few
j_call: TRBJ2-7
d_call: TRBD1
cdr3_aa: CASSLGGWGQGHYEQYF
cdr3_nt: TGTGCCAGCAGCTTAGGAGGGTGGGGACAGGGGCACTACGAGCAGTACTTC

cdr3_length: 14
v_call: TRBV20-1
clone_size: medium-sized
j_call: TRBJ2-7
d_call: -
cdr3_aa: CSAEGVRAGDEQYF
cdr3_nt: TGCAGTGCCGAGGGAGTGCGGGCCGGGGACGAGCAGTACTTC

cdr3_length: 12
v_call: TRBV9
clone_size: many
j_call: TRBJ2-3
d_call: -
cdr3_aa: CASSVGQDTQYF
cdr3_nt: TGTGCCAGCAGCGTAGGCCAAGATACGCAGTATTTT

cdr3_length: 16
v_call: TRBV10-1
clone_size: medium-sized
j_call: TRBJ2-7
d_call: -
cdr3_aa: CASSPEVGVNAYEQYF
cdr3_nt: TGCGCCAGCAGTCCCGAAGTAGGGGTGAACGCCTACGAGCAGTACTTC

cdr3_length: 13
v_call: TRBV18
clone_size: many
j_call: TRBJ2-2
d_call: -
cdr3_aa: CASSPPHTGELFF
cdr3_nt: TGTGCCAGCTCACCACCCCACACCGGGGAGCTGTTTTTT

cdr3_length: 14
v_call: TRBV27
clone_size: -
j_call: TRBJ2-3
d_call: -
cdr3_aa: CASSLLQGADTQYF
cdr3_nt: TGTGCCAGCAGTTTATTACAGGGAGCAGATACGCAGTATTTT

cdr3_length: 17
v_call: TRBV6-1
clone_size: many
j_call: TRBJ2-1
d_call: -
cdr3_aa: CASSEAGGAIPYNEQFF
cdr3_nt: TGTGCCAGCAGTGAAGCGGGGGGGGCCATCCCCTACAATGAGCAGTTCTTC

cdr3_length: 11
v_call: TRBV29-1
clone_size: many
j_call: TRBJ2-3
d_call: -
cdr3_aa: CSVALGDTQYF
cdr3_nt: TGCAGCGTTGCCTTAGGAGATACGCAGTATTTT

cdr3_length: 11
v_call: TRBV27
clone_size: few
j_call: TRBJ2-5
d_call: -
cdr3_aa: CASSSAETQYF
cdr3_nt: TGTGCCAGCAGTTCGGCAGAGACCCAGTACTTC

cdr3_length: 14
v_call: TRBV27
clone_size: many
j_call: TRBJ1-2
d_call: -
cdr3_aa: CASTKAGSSYGYTF
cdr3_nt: TGTGCCAGCACGAAGGCAGGGTCGTCCTATGGCTACACCTTC

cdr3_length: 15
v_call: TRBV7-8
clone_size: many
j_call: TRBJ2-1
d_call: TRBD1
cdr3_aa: CASSPRQGPSNEQFF
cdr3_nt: TGTGCCAGCAGCCCTCGACAGGGCCCTTCCAATGAGCAGTTCTTC

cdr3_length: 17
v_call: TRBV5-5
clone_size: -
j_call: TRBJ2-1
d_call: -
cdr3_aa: CASSPGPGPSSYNEQFF
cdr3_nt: TGTGCCAGCAGCCCGGGCCCGGGGCCCTCCTCCTACAATGAGCAGTTCTTC

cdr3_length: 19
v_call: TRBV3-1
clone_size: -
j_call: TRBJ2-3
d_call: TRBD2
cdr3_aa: CASSQGGEREGRSTDTQYF
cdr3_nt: TGTGCCAGCAGCCAAGGTGGGGAGCGGGAGGGCCGTAGCACAGATACGCAGTATTTT

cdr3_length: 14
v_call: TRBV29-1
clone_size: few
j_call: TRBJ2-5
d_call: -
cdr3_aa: CSVEKRGNQETQYF
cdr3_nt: TGCAGCGTTGAGAAGAGAGGCAACCAAGAGACCCAGTACTTC

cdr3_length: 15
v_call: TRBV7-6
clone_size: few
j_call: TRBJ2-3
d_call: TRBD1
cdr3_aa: CASSLEARGQGVAYF
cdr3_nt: TGTGCCAGCAGCTTAGAGGCGAGAGGACAGGGGGTGGCGTATTTT

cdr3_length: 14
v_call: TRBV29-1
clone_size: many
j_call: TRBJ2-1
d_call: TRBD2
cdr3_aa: CSVEGTSYNNEQFF
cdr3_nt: TGCAGCGTGGAAGGGACTAGTTATAACAATGAGCAGTTCTTC

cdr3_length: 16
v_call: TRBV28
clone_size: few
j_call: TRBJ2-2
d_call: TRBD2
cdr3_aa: CASSLFTSGNTGGLFF
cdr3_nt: TGTGCCAGCAGTTTGTTTACTAGCGGGAACACCGGGGGGCTGTTTTTT

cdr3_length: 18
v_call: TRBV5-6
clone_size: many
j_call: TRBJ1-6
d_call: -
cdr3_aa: CASSLVGSRYSYNSPLHF
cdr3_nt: TGTGCCAGCAGCTTGGTTGGCAGCAGATACTCCTATAATTCACCCCTCCACTTT

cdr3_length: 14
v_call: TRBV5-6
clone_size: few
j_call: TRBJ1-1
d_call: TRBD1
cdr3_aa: CASSLQGVRTEAFF
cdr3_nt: TGTGCCAGCAGCCTCCAGGGGGTTCGGACTGAAGCTTTCTTT

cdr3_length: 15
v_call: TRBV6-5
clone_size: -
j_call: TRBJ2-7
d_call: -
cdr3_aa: CASSYSTGPSYEQYF
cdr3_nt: TGTGCCAGCAGTTACTCGACAGGCCCCTCCTACGAGCAGTACTTC